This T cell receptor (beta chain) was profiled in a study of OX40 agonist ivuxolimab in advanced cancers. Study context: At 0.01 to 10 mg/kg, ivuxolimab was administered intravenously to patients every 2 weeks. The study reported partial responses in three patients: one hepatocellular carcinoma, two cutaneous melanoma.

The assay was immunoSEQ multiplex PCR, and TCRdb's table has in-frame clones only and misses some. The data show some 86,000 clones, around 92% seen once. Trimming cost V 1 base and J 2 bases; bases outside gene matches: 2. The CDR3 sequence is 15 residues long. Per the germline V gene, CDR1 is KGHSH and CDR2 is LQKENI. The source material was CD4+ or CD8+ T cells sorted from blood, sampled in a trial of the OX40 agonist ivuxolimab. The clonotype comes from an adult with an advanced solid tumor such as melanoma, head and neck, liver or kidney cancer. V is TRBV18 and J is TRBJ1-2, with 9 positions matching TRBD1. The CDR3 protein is CASSPRTGENYGYTF. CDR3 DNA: TGTGCCAGCTCACCACGGACAGGGGAAAACTATGGCTACACCTTC.